This paragraph reports one T cell receptor beta chain. Amplification targeted TCR beta CDR3 regions from RNA transcripts. A set of HTBI primers served as the primers for a first-round RT-PCR of the TCR CDR3. TCRdb fed the multiplex PCR reads into MiXCR, producing one record per CDR3 protein. The profile covers some 350,000 distinct CDR3 sequences, with about 25% appearing a single time and around 79% taken by the ten largest. The data stem from a study of T cells in Graves' hyperthyroidism and ophthalmopathy. Turning to the study itself: Blood was drawn when the patient was first diagnosed and still untreated.

Germline V gene data show CDR1 as LNHNV and CDR2 as YYDKDF (reference sequence). Between the trimmed V and J ends, which lost 4 bases and 7 bases, there was a span of 8 bases. This CDR3 region has 12 residues. The chain carries TRBV15 and TRBJ2-1; maybe TRBD1 (6 bases). The sequence derives from a man aged 50-59 years with Graves' hyperthyroidism. The material sequenced was blood. The CDR3 nucleotides are TGTGCCACCAGCAAGACAGGTAATGAGCAGTTCTTC. This sequence encodes CATSKTGNEQFF. Filled out from reference TRBV15 and TRBJ2-1, the complete variable domain reads DAMVIQNPRYQVTQFGKPVTLSCSQTLNHNVMYWYQQKSSQAPKLLFHYYDKDFNNEADTPDNFQSRRPNTSFCFLDIRSPGLGDTAMYLCATSKTGNEQFFGPGTRLTVL.